These T cell receptor beta chains were read from a single sample in a study of cytomegalovirus exposure and HLA in healthy donors. Some clones are missing from TCRdb's copy, which holds only in-frame ones; the method was immunoSEQ multiplex PCR. The repertoire holds over 150,000 clones, with 80% to 90% as singletons. The sequenced sample was PBMCs. The receptors originated from a girl between 5 and 17 years old in good health and CMV-seropositive. Each CDR3 is given with its conserved first and last residue. The D gene is left open where the match is weak. Clone size is shown for a subset of rows, as once, few, many or a class of expanded clone.

CDR3 length: 14
J gene: TRBJ2-7
clone size: few
D gene: NA
V gene: TRBV27
CDR3 DNA: TGTGCCAGCAGATCCATTGGAGATTCCTACGAGCAGTACTTC
CDR3 protein: CASRSIGDSYEQYF

CDR3 length: 14
J gene: TRBJ2-1
clone size: NA
D gene: NA
V gene: TRBV2
CDR3 DNA: TGTGCCAGCAGCCCTCACCTCAGGGGTACTGAGCAGTTCTTC
CDR3 protein: CASSPHLRGTEQFF

CDR3 length: 16
J gene: TRBJ2-7
clone size: once
D gene: NA
V gene: TRBV5-1
CDR3 DNA: TGCGCCAGCAGCTTGGCCAATGGGGGGGCGTGGACCGAGCAGTACTTC
CDR3 protein: CASSLANGGAWTEQYF

CDR3 length: 15
J gene: TRBJ1-1
clone size: NA
D gene: NA
V gene: TRBV14
CDR3 DNA: TGTGCCAGCAGCCAAGATTTAGAGGGAGGCACTGAAGCTTTCTTT
CDR3 protein: CASSQDLEGGTEAFF

CDR3 length: 20
J gene: TRBJ1-1
clone size: NA
D gene: NA
V gene: TRBV15
CDR3 DNA: TGTGCCACCAGGGACTGGTCGACAGGACCAATCTTGGGGACACGAACTGAAGCTTTCTTT
CDR3 protein: CATRDWSTGPILGTRTEAFF

CDR3 length: 16
J gene: TRBJ2-3
clone size: NA
D gene: TRBD1
V gene: TRBV7-3
CDR3 DNA: TGTGCCAGCAGCTTAACGACGGCAGGGGGCAGAGATACGCAGTATTTT
CDR3 protein: CASSLTTAGGRDTQYF

CDR3 length: 16
J gene: TRBJ2-7
clone size: NA
D gene: TRBD2
V gene: TRBV11-2
CDR3 DNA: TGTGCCAGCAGCTTAGACAACGGCGGGGGGGCGTCCGAGCAGTACTTC
CDR3 protein: CASSLDNGGGASEQYF

CDR3 length: 14
J gene: TRBJ2-3
clone size: NA
D gene: NA
V gene: TRBV27
CDR3 DNA: TGTGCCAGCAGTCCATGGCGCGGCTCAGATACGCAGTATTTT
CDR3 protein: CASSPWRGSDTQYF

CDR3 length: 15
J gene: TRBJ2-7
clone size: NA
D gene: NA
V gene: TRBV2
CDR3 DNA: TGTGCCAGCAGTGAAAATAGGGGGACCCCTTACGAGCAGTACTTC
CDR3 protein: CASSENRGTPYEQYF

CDR3 length: 14
J gene: TRBJ1-1
clone size: NA
D gene: NA
V gene: TRBV5-1
CDR3 DNA: TGCGCCAGCAGCTTGCAAAGGGGAGGCACTGAAGCTTTCTTT
CDR3 protein: CASSLQRGGTEAFF

CDR3 length: 17
J gene: TRBJ1-3
clone size: NA
D gene: NA
V gene: TRBV6-1
CDR3 DNA: TGTGCCAGCAGTGAGTCCCTAATTTCGCGCTCTGGAAACACCATATATTTT
CDR3 protein: CASSESLISRSGNTIYF

CDR3 length: 15
J gene: TRBJ2-3
clone size: NA
D gene: NA
V gene: TRBV5-1
CDR3 DNA: TGCGCCAGCAGCTTCGTAGGACAGACCACAGATACGCAGTATTTT
CDR3 protein: CASSFVGQTTDTQYF

CDR3 length: 12
J gene: TRBJ1-2
clone size: NA
D gene: NA
V gene: TRBV6-5
CDR3 DNA: TGTGCCAGCAGGGACAGTTCATATGGCTACACCTTC
CDR3 protein: CASRDSSYGYTF

CDR3 length: 15
J gene: TRBJ2-5
clone size: NA
D gene: NA
V gene: TRBV19
CDR3 DNA: TGTGCCAGTTCAAAGAAAGAACAGGCGCAAGAGACCCAGTACTTC
CDR3 protein: CASSKKEQAQETQYF

CDR3 length: 16
J gene: TRBJ2-3
clone size: NA
D gene: TRBD2
V gene: TRBV9
CDR3 DNA: TGTGCCAGCACCCTAGGTAATAGCGGGGTCACAGATACGCAGTATTTT
CDR3 protein: CASTLGNSGVTDTQYF

CDR3 length: 13
J gene: TRBJ2-3
clone size: NA
D gene: TRBD2
V gene: TRBV9
CDR3 DNA: TGTGCCAGCAAAGCGGGGGGGGCAGATACGCAGTATTTT
CDR3 protein: CASKAGGADTQYF

CDR3 length: 14
J gene: TRBJ1-2
clone size: NA
D gene: TRBD1
V gene: TRBV27
CDR3 DNA: TGTGCCAGCAGCCGACAGGGCGGGAACTATGGCTACACCTTC
CDR3 protein: CASSRQGGNYGYTF

CDR3 length: 12
J gene: TRBJ2-5
clone size: NA
D gene: NA
V gene: TRBV7-2
CDR3 DNA: TGTGCCAGCAGCTTAGTCACATCGTACCAGTACTTC
CDR3 protein: CASSLVTSYQYF

CDR3 length: 16
J gene: TRBJ2-7
clone size: NA
D gene: TRBD2
V gene: TRBV9
CDR3 DNA: TGTGCCAGCAGCGCAGGGACTAGCGGAGAGTCCTACGAGCAGTACTTC
CDR3 protein: CASSAGTSGESYEQYF

CDR3 length: 16
J gene: TRBJ1-2
clone size: NA
D gene: TRBD1
V gene: TRBV7-6
CDR3 DNA: TGTGCCAGCAGCTTCGGGACAGGGGGCTCTTCCTATGGCTACACCTTC
CDR3 protein: CASSFGTGGSSYGYTF

CDR3 length: 15
J gene: TRBJ2-7
clone size: NA
D gene: TRBD1
V gene: TRBV5-6
CDR3 DNA: TGTGCCAGCAGCCGTAGACAGGGGATCTCCTACGAGCAGTACTTC
CDR3 protein: CASSRRQGISYEQYF

CDR3 length: 14
J gene: TRBJ1-6
clone size: NA
D gene: TRBD1
V gene: TRBV6-5
CDR3 DNA: TGTGCCAGCAGCGTCGGGACAGCTAATTCACCCCTCCACTTT
CDR3 protein: CASSVGTANSPLHF

CDR3 length: 17
J gene: TRBJ1-5
clone size: NA
D gene: NA
V gene: TRBV12-5
CDR3 DNA: TGTGCTAGTGGTTTGGTAATCAGCAAAGTGGAGGTTCAGCCCCAGCATTTT
CDR3 protein: CASGLVISKVEVQPQHF

CDR3 length: 15
J gene: TRBJ1-1
clone size: NA
D gene: TRBD1
V gene: TRBV4-2
CDR3 DNA: TGTGCCAGCAGCCACGCGACAGGGGGGAACACTGAAGCTTTCTTT
CDR3 protein: CASSHATGGNTEAFF

CDR3 length: 14
J gene: TRBJ1-2
clone size: NA
D gene: TRBD1
V gene: TRBV19
CDR3 DNA: TGTGCCAGTAGCCGGACAGGTCTTAACTATGGCTACACCTTC
CDR3 protein: CASSRTGLNYGYTF

CDR3 length: 14
J gene: TRBJ1-2
clone size: NA
D gene: NA
V gene: TRBV10-3
CDR3 DNA: TGTGCCATCAGTGAGCTGGGCAGAGTCTATGGCTACACCTTC
CDR3 protein: CAISELGRVYGYTF

CDR3 length: 12
J gene: TRBJ1-2
clone size: NA
D gene: NA
V gene: TRBV25-1
CDR3 DNA: TGTGCCAGCAGTGAAATAAACTATGGCTACACCTTC
CDR3 protein: CASSEINYGYTF

CDR3 length: 15
J gene: TRBJ2-5
clone size: NA
D gene: TRBD2
V gene: TRBV5-4
CDR3 DNA: TGTGCCAGCAGCTTGGTTAGCGGGCACCAAGAGACCCAGTACTTC
CDR3 protein: CASSLVSGHQETQYF

CDR3 length: 13
J gene: TRBJ1-2
clone size: NA
D gene: NA
V gene: TRBV10-3
CDR3 DNA: TGTGCCATCAGTGGGCAGGGGAACTATGGCTACACCTTC
CDR3 protein: CAISGQGNYGYTF

CDR3 length: 15
J gene: TRBJ2-7
clone size: NA
D gene: TRBD1
V gene: TRBV7-2
CDR3 DNA: TGTGCCAGCAGCTTAGAGGGACAGTTCTCCTACGAGCAGTACTTC
CDR3 protein: CASSLEGQFSYEQYF

CDR3 length: 19
J gene: TRBJ2-6
clone size: NA
D gene: NA
V gene: TRBV9
CDR3 DNA: TGTGCCAGCAGCGTGAGCCTAACTAGTACTAGCTCTGGGGCCAACGTCCTGACTTTC
CDR3 protein: CASSVSLTSTSSGANVLTF

CDR3 length: 17
J gene: TRBJ2-7
clone size: NA
D gene: TRBD2
V gene: TRBV2
CDR3 DNA: TGTGCCAGCAGTGGGACCCCCCTAGCGGGGGGCGTCCACGAGCAGTACTTC
CDR3 protein: CASSGTPLAGGVHEQYF

CDR3 length: 15
J gene: TRBJ2-4
clone size: NA
D gene: NA
V gene: TRBV9
CDR3 DNA: TGTGCCAGCAGCGTCGAGGGGGTGGCCAAAAACATTCAGTACTTC
CDR3 protein: CASSVEGVAKNIQYF

CDR3 length: 19
J gene: TRBJ1-2
clone size: NA
D gene: NA
V gene: TRBV7-9
CDR3 DNA: TGTTCCAGCAGCTCCCCCGCGCCTTCTGCAGGATCCTATAACTATGGCTACACCTTC
CDR3 protein: CSSSSPAPSAGSYNYGYTF

CDR3 length: 14
J gene: TRBJ1-2
clone size: NA
D gene: NA
V gene: TRBV9
CDR3 DNA: TGTGCCAGCGCGGGACGGGCAGGCCCTATTGGCTACACCTTC
CDR3 protein: CASAGRAGPIGYTF

CDR3 length: 16
J gene: TRBJ1-6
clone size: NA
D gene: NA
V gene: TRBV6-5
CDR3 DNA: TGTGCCAGCAGTTACTTATTAGGAGGGTTAGGTTCACGCCTCCACTTT
CDR3 protein: CASSYLLGGLGSRLHF

CDR3 length: 16
J gene: TRBJ2-5
clone size: NA
D gene: NA
V gene: TRBV12-5
CDR3 DNA: TGTGCTAGTGGTTTGGTACATGGGGCTAGGCAAGAGACCCAGTACTTC
CDR3 protein: CASGLVHGARQETQYF

CDR3 length: 14
J gene: TRBJ2-7
clone size: NA
D gene: TRBD1
V gene: TRBV2
CDR3 DNA: TGTGCCAGCAGTCTAGACAGGGGGCAGTACGAGCAGTACTTC
CDR3 protein: CASSLDRGQYEQYF

CDR3 length: 15
J gene: TRBJ2-3
clone size: NA
D gene: NA
V gene: TRBV9
CDR3 DNA: TGTGCCAGCAGCCCTCCTAGGCTTGGCACAGATACGCAGTATTTT
CDR3 protein: CASSPPRLGTDTQYF

CDR3 length: 15
J gene: TRBJ2-2
clone size: NA
D gene: NA
V gene: TRBV19
CDR3 DNA: TGTGCCAGTAAAGGACAGCAGACGAACACCGGGGAGCTGTTTTTT
CDR3 protein: CASKGQQTNTGELFF

CDR3 length: 12
J gene: TRBJ1-3
clone size: NA
D gene: TRBD1
V gene: TRBV29-1
CDR3 DNA: TGCAGCGTTGCCATACCCCCGGACAGGAAATATTTT
CDR3 protein: CSVAIPPDRKYF

CDR3 length: 14
J gene: TRBJ2-1
clone size: NA
D gene: NA
V gene: TRBV14
CDR3 DNA: TGTGCCAGCAGCCGGCCGCTGAGGACTAATGAGCAGTTCTTC
CDR3 protein: CASSRPLRTNEQFF

CDR3 length: 18
J gene: TRBJ2-5
clone size: NA
D gene: TRBD1
V gene: TRBV2
CDR3 DNA: TGTGCCAGCAGTAATATTTTCCGGGACAGGGGATCCGAAGAGACCCAGTACTTC
CDR3 protein: CASSNIFRDRGSEETQYF

CDR3 length: 13
J gene: TRBJ1-1
clone size: NA
D gene: TRBD1
V gene: TRBV19
CDR3 DNA: TGTGCCAGCACGGACAGGCTGAACACTGAAGCTTTCTTT
CDR3 protein: CASTDRLNTEAFF

CDR3 length: 18
J gene: TRBJ1-1
clone size: NA
D gene: NA
V gene: TRBV5-1
CDR3 DNA: TGCGCCAGCAGGCCCGCGGGAGGGGGGAAGTTCGTGGAGACTGAAGCTTTCTTT
CDR3 protein: CASRPAGGGKFVETEAFF

CDR3 length: 13
J gene: TRBJ1-2
clone size: NA
D gene: TRBD1
V gene: TRBV6-6
CDR3 DNA: TGTGCCAGCAGTTACTCAGCAGGGGGTGGCTACACCTTC
CDR3 protein: CASSYSAGGGYTF

CDR3 length: 15
J gene: TRBJ2-7
clone size: NA
D gene: TRBD1
V gene: TRBV5-1
CDR3 DNA: TGCGCCAGCAGCGGGATACGAGACAGGGGGTCCGAGCAGTACTTC
CDR3 protein: CASSGIRDRGSEQYF

CDR3 length: 14
J gene: TRBJ1-1
clone size: NA
D gene: NA
V gene: TRBV14
CDR3 DNA: TGTGCCAGCAGCCAAGATTCACGGACAACTGAAGCTTTCTTT
CDR3 protein: CASSQDSRTTEAFF

CDR3 length: 12
J gene: TRBJ1-1
clone size: NA
D gene: NA
V gene: TRBV5-5
CDR3 DNA: TGTGCCAGCAGCGTACAGGGTTCGGGAGCTTTCTTT
CDR3 protein: CASSVQGSGAFF

CDR3 length: 11
J gene: TRBJ2-4
clone size: few
D gene: NA
V gene: TRBV9
CDR3 DNA: TGTGCCAGCAGCCCGGGAAGCATTCAGTACTTC
CDR3 protein: CASSPGSIQYF

CDR3 length: 14
J gene: TRBJ1-2
clone size: NA
D gene: TRBD1
V gene: TRBV7-3
CDR3 DNA: TGTGCCAGCAGCCCATACACTACAGGGGACGGCTACACCTTC
CDR3 protein: CASSPYTTGDGYTF

CDR3 length: 15
J gene: TRBJ1-2
clone size: NA
D gene: TRBD1
V gene: TRBV25-1
CDR3 DNA: TGTGCCAGCAGTGAAGGGACAGGGGGCGACTATGGCTACACCTTC
CDR3 protein: CASSEGTGGDYGYTF

CDR3 length: 16
J gene: TRBJ2-5
clone size: NA
D gene: TRBD1
V gene: TRBV7-9
CDR3 DNA: TGTGCCAGCAGCTTAGATGGCCAGGGGGTTGGGGAGACCCAGTACTTC
CDR3 protein: CASSLDGQGVGETQYF

CDR3 length: 13
J gene: TRBJ2-1
clone size: NA
D gene: NA
V gene: TRBV18
CDR3 DNA: TGTGCCAGCTCACCGGGACTCTACAATGAGCAGTTCTTC
CDR3 protein: CASSPGLYNEQFF

CDR3 length: 12
J gene: TRBJ1-1
clone size: NA
D gene: NA
V gene: TRBV29-1
CDR3 DNA: TGCAGCGTTGCTTACATGAACACTGAAGCTTTCTTT
CDR3 protein: CSVAYMNTEAFF

CDR3 length: 15
J gene: TRBJ2-5
clone size: NA
D gene: NA
V gene: TRBV6-5
CDR3 DNA: TGTGCCAGCAAACTTAGGGGGTCCTCACAAGAGACCCAGTACTTC
CDR3 protein: CASKLRGSSQETQYF